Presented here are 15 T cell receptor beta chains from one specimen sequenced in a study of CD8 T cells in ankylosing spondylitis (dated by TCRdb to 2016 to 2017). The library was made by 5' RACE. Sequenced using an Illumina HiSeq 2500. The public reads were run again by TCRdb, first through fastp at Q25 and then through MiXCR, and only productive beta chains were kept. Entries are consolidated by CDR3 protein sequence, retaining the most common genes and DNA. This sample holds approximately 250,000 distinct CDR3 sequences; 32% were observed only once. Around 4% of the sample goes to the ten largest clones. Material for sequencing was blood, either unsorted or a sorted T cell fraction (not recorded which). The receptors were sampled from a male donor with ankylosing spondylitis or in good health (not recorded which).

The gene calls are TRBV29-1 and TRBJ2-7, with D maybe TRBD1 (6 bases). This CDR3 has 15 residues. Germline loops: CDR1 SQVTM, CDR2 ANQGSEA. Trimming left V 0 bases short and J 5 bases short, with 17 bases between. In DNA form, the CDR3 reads TGCAGCGTTGAAGATCGGGCCAGGGGTGGCGACGAGCAGTACTTC. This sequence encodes CSVEDRARGGDEQYF.

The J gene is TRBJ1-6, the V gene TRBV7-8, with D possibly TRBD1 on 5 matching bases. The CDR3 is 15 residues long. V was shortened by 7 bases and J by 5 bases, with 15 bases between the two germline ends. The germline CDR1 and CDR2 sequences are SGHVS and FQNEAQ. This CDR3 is CASNSGGLDNSPLHF. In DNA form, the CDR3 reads TGTGCCAGCAATTCGGGGGGACTGGATAATTCACCCCTCCACTTT.

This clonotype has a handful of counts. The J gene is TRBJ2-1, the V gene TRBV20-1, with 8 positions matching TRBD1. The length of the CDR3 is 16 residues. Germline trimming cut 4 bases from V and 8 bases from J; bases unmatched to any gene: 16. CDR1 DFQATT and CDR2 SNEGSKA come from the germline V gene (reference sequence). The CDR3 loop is CSATRTGTGGGYEQFF. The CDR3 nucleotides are TGCAGTGCTACGCGGACGGGGACAGGTGGAGGTTATGAGCAGTTCTTC.

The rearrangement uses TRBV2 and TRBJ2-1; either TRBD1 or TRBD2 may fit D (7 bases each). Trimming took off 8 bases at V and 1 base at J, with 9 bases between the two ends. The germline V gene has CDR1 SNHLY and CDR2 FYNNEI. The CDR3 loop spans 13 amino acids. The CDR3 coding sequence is TGTGCCAGCCAGGGGGGGTCCTACAATGAGCAGTTCTTC. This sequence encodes CASQGGSYNEQFF.

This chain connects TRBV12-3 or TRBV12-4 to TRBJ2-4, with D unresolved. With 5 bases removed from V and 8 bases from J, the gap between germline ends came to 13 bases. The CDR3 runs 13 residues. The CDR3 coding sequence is TGTGCCAGCAGTCATAGACAAGTAGACATTCAGTACTTC. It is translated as CASSHRQVDIQYF.

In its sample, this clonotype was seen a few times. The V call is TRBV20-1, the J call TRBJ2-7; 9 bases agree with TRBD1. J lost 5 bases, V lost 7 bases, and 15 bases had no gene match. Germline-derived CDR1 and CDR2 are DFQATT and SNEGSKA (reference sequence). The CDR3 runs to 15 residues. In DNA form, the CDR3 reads TGCAGTGGGGTAAAAAGGACAGGGGTAATGGACGAGCAGTACTTC. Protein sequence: CSGVKRTGVMDEQYF.

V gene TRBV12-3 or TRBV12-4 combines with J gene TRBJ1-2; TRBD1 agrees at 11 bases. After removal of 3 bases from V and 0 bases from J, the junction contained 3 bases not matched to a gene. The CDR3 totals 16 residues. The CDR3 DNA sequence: TGTGCCAGCAGTTTGGGACAGGGGGGCTCTAACTATGGCTACACCTTC. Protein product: CASSLGQGGSNYGYTF.

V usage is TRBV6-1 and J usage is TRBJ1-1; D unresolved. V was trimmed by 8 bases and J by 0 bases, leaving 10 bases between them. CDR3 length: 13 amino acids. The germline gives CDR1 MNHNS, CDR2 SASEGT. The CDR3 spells CASATDLNTEAFF. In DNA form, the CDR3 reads TGTGCCAGCGCGACCGATTTGAACACTGAAGCTTTCTTT.

The CDR3 region has the DNA TGTGCCAGCAACACAGGGTCCTCGGGGGGAGAGACCCAGTACTTC. This translates into CASNTGSSGGETQYF. V usage is TRBV9 and J usage is TRBJ2-5; possible D gene TRBD2, 7 bases. This CDR3 has 15 residues. With 6 bases removed from V and 4 bases from J, the gap between germline ends came to 19 bases. Germline V gives CDR1 SGDLS, CDR2 YYNGEE.

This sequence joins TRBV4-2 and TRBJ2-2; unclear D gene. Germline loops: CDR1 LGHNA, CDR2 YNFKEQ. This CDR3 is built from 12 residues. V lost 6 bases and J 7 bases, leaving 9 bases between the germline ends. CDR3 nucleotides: TGTGCCAGCAGAGGATCGGGCGGGGAGCTGTTTTTT. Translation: CASRGSGGELFF.

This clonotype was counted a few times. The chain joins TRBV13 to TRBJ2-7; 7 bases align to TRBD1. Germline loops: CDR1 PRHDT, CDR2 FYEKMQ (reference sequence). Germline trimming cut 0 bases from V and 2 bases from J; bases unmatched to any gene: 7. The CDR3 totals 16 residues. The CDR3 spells CASSLGGQEEPYEQYF. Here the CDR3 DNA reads TGTGCCAGCAGCTTAGGAGGACAGGAAGAACCCTACGAGCAGTACTTC.

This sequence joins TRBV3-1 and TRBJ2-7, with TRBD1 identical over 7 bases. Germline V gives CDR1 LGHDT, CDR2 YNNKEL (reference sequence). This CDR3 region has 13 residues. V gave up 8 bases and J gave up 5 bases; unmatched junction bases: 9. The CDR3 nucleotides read TGTGCCAGCGGGGACAGCGTGGGCAACGAGCAGTACTTC. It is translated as CASGDSVGNEQYF.

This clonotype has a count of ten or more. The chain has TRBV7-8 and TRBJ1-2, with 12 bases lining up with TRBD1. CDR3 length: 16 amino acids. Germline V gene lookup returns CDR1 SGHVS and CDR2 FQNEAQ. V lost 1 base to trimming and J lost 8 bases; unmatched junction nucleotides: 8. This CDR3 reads CASSLGYGTGGYGYTF. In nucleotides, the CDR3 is TGTGCCAGCAGCTTAGGCTACGGGACAGGGGGCTACGGCTACACCTTC.

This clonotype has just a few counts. CDR3 coding DNA: TGTGCCAGCAGGACCTTCGGGTACACTGAAGCTTTCTTT. This gives the protein CASRTFGYTEAFF. The rearrangement joins TRBV6-1 to TRBJ1-1; no firm D call. The germline V gene has CDR1 MNHNS and CDR2 SASEGT. Trimming pared 6 bases from V and 3 bases from J, leaving 11 bases between. The CDR3 consists of 13 residues.

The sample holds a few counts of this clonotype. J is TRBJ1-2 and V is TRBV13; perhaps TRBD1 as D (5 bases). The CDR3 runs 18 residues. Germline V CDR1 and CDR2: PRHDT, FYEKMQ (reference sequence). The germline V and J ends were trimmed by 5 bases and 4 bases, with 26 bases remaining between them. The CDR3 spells CASSPTFKGLKSFYGYTF. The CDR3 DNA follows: TGTGCCAGCAGCCCAACTTTCAAGGGGCTGAAAAGTTTCTATGGCTACACCTTC.